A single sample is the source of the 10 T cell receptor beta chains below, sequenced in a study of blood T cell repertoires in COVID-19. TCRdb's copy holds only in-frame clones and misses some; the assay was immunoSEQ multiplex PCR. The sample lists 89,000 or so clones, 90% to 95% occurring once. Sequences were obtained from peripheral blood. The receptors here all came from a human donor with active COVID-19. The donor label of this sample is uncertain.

CDR3 DNA: TGCGCCAGCAGCCCCACGACCCAGGGGTTGGAGTATGGCTACACCTTC. Encoded protein: CASSPTTQGLEYGYTF. The chain is built from TRBV5-1 and TRBJ1-2, with a weak D call TRBD1 (6 bases). V was shortened by 4 bases and J by 5 bases, with 21 bases between the two germline ends. CDR3 length: 16 amino acids. Germline lookup yields CDR1 SGHRS and CDR2 YFSETQ.

The CDR3 nucleotides are TGCGCCAGCAGCTTGGCGGGAATCCAAGAGACCCAGTACTTC. As protein: CASSLAGIQETQYF. This chain uses TRBV5-1 with TRBJ2-5; tentative D call: TRBD2 (5 bases). V shed 0 bases and J shed 1 base, with 7 bases lying between them. CDR1 is SGHRS and CDR2 is YFSETQ in the germline V gene. CDR3 length equals 14 residues.

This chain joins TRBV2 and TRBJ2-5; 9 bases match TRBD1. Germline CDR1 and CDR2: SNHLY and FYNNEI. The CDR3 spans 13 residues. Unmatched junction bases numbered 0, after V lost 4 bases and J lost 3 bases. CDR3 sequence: CASSGDREETQYF. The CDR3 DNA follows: TGTGCCAGCAGTGGGGACAGGGAAGAGACCCAGTACTTC.

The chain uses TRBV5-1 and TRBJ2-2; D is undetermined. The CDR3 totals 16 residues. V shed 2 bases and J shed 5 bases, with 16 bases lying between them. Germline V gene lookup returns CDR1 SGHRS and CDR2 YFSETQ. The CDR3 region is CASSFNPGVPTGELFF. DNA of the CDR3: TGCGCCAGCAGCTTCAATCCCGGAGTACCTACCGGGGAGCTGTTTTTT.

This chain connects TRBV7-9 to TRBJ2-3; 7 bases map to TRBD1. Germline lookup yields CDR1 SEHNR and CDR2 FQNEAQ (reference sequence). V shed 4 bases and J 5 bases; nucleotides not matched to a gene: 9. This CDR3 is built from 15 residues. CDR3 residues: CASSSQTGYGDTQYF. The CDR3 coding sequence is TGTGCCAGCAGCTCCCAGACAGGGTACGGAGATACGCAGTATTTT. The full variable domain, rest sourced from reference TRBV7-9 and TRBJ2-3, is DTGVSQNPRHKITKRGQNVTFRCDPISEHNRLYWYRQTLGQGPEFLTYFQNEAQLEKSRLLSDRFSAERPKGSFSTLEIQRTEQGDSAMYLCASSSQTGYGDTQYFGPGTRLTVL.

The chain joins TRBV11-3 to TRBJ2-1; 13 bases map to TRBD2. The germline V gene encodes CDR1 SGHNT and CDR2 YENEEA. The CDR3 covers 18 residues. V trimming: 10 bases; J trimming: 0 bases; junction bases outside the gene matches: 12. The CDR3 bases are TGTGCCATCCTATCCGGACTAGCGGGGGTCAGCTCCTACAATGAGCAGTTCTTC. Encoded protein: CAILSGLAGVSSYNEQFF.

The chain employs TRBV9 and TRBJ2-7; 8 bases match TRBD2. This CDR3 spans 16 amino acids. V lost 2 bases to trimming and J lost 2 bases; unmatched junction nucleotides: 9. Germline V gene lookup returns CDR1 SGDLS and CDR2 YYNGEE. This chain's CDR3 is CASSVAFSGGTYEQYF. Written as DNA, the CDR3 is TGTGCCAGCAGCGTCGCCTTCTCGGGGGGGACCTACGAGCAGTACTTC.

The CDR3 nucleotides are TGTGCCAGCAGCGGCGGGGGGACGAGCTCCTACAATGAGCAGTTCTTC. Translation gives CASSGGGTSSYNEQFF. The gene calls are TRBV11-3 and TRBJ2-1, with TRBD2 matching over 8 bases. Germline CDR1 is SGHNT and CDR2 is YENEEA. The CDR3 is made up of 16 amino acids. The J segment lost 0 bases and the V segment lost 5 bases, leaving 6 bases of the junction unmatched.

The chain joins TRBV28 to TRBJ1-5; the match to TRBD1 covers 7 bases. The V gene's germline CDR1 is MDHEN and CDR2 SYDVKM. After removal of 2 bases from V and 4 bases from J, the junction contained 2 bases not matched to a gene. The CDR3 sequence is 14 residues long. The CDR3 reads CASSLVTGNQPQHF. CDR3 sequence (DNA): TGTGCCAGCAGTTTAGTGACAGGGAATCAGCCCCAGCATTTT.

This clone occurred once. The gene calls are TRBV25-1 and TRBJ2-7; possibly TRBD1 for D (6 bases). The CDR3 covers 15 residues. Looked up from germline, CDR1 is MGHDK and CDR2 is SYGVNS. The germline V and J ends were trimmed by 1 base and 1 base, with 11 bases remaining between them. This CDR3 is CASSEWGPSSYEQYF. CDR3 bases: TGTGCCAGCAGTGAATGGGGGCCTTCTTCCTACGAGCAGTACTTC.